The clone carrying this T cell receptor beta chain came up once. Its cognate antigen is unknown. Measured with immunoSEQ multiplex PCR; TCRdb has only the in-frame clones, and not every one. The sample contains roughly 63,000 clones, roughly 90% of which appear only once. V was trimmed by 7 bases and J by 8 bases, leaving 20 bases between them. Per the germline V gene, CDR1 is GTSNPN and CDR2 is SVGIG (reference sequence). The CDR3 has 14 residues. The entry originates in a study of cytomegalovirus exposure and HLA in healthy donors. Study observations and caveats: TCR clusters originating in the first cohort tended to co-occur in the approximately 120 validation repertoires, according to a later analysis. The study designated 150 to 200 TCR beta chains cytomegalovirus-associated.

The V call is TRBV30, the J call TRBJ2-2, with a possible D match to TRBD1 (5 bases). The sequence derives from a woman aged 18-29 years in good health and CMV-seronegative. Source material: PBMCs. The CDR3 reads CAYPKTVSGGELFF. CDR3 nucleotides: TGTGCCTACCCTAAGACAGTCTCTGGGGGGGAGCTGTTTTTT.